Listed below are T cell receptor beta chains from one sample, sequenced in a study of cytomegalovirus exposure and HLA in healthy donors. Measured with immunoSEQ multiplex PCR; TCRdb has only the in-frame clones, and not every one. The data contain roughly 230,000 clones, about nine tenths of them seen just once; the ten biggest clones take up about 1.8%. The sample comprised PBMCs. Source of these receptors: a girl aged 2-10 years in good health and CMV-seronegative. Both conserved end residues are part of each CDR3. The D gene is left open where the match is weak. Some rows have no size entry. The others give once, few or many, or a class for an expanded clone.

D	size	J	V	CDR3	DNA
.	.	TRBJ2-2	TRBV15	CATSSLGATGELFF	TGTGCCACCAGCAGCCTAGGTGCAACCGGGGAGCTGTTTTTT
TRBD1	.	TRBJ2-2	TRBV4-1	CASSPTGTGLTGELFF	TGCGCCAGCAGCCCGACCGGGACAGGGCTAACCGGGGAGCTGTTTTTT
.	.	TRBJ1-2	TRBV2	CASSEYWAGLLYGYTF	TGTGCCAGCAGTGAATATTGGGCAGGGCTGCTCTATGGCTACACCTTC
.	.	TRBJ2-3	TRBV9	CASSVHGSTDTQYF	TGTGCCAGCAGCGTACACGGTAGCACAGATACGCAGTATTTT
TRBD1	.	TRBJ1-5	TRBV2	CASRAGQGRGDQPQHF	TGTGCCAGCAGAGCGGGACAGGGAAGGGGAGATCAGCCCCAGCATTTT
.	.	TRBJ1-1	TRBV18	CASSPESPGVTNTEAFF	TGTGCCAGCTCACCAGAGAGTCCAGGGGTCACGAACACTGAAGCTTTCTTT
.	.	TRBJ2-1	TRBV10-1	CASSESRVAGNNEQFF	TGCGCCAGCAGTGAGTCCAGGGTGGCGGGGAACAATGAGCAGTTCTTC
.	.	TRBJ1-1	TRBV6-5	CASSLGGGVEAFF	TGTGCCAGCAGCCTAGGGGGGGGCGTGGAGGCTTTCTTT
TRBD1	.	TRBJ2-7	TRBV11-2	CASSLVGQGVEQYF	TGTGCCAGCAGCTTAGTAGGACAGGGTGTTGAGCAGTACTTC
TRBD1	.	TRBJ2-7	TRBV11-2	CASSSTGGEQYF	TGTGCCAGCAGTTCGACAGGGGGCGAGCAGTACTTC
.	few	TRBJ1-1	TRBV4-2	CASSRDMNTEAFF	TGTGCCAGCAGCCGAGACATGAACACTGAAGCTTTCTTT
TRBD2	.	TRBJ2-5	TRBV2	CASSRDYQETQYF	TGTGCCAGCAGTCGGGACTATCAAGAGACCCAGTACTTC
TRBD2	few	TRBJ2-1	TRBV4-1	CASSQGSGLNEQFF	TGCGCCAGCAGCCAGGGTAGCGGGCTCAATGAGCAGTTCTTC
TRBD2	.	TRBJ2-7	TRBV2	CASRTGTSGRFWDEQYF	TGTGCCAGCAGAACCGGGACTAGCGGGCGCTTTTGGGACGAGCAGTACTTC
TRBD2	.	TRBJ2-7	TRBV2	CASRRLAGGLYEQYF	TGTGCCAGCAGGAGACTAGCGGGGGGGCTGTACGAGCAGTACTTC
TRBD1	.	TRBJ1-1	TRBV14	CASSDDRGSEAFF	TGTGCCAGCAGCGACGACAGGGGATCTGAAGCTTTCTTT
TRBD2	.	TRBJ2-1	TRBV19	CASSPAGGPNEQFF	TGTGCCAGTAGCCCGGCGGGAGGGCCGAATGAGCAGTTCTTC
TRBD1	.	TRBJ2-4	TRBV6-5	CASSARDRGRVWYF	TGTGCCAGCAGCGCCCGGGACAGGGGGCGCGTGTGGTACTTC
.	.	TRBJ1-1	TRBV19	CASLTDMNTEAFF	TGTGCCAGCCTGACGGACATGAACACTGAAGCTTTCTTT
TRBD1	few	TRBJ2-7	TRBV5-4	CASSGRDRGGEQYF	TGTGCCAGCAGCGGACGGGACAGGGGAGGCGAGCAGTACTTC
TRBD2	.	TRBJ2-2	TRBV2	CASSLEGLAYTGELFF	TGTGCCAGCAGTCTCGAGGGACTAGCATACACCGGGGAGCTGTTTTTT
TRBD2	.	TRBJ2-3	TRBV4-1	CASSQGPSGRATDTQYF	TGCGCCAGCAGCCAGGGCCCTAGCGGGAGGGCCACAGATACGCAGTATTTT
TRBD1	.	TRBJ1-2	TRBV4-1	CASSQTSTGQGGYGYTF	TGCGCCAGCAGCCAAACATCAACGGGACAGGGTGGCTATGGCTACACCTTC
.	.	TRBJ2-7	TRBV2	CASSDEAGLRYEQYF	TGTGCCAGCAGTGATGAGGCGGGATTACGGTACGAGCAGTACTTC
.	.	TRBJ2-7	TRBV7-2	CASSLAASEPYEQYF	TGTGCCAGCAGCTTAGCGGCTAGCGAGCCCTACGAGCAGTACTTC
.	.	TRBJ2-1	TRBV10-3	CAIERGDRQNEQFF	TGTGCCATCGAGAGGGGGGACAGACAGAATGAGCAGTTCTTC
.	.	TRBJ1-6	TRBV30	CAWSVRWTATNSPLHF	TGTGCCTGGAGTGTAAGGTGGACAGCAACTAATTCACCCCTCCACTTT
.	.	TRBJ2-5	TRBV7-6	CASSLALGDETQYF	TGTGCCAGCAGCTTAGCGCTGGGAGACGAGACCCAGTACTTC
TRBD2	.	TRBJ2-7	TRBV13	CASGDYSYEQYF	TGTGCCAGCGGGGACTACTCCTACGAGCAGTACTTC
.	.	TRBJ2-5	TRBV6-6	CASSTSAGGTQYF	TGTGCCAGCAGTACCTCTGCAGGAGGGACCCAGTACTTC
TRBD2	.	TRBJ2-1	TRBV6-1	CASSERWRERDNEQFF	TGTGCCAGCAGTGAACGGTGGCGGGAGCGAGACAATGAGCAGTTCTTC
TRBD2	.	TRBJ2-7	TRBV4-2	CASSQDSSGLTSYEQYF	TGTGCCAGCAGCCAAGATTCGTCGGGACTAACTTCCTACGAGCAGTACTTC
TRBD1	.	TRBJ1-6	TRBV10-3	CAISQGQGNSPLHF	TGTGCCATCAGTCAGGGACAGGGTAATTCACCCCTCCACTTT
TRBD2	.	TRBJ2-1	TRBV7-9	CASSYGGLAGQVYNEQFF	TGTGCCAGCAGCTACGGTGGACTAGCGGGACAGGTCTACAATGAGCAGTTCTTC
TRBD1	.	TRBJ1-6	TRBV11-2	CASSAGTGLYNSPLHF	TGTGCCAGCAGCGCCGGGACAGGCTTATATAATTCACCCCTCCACTTT
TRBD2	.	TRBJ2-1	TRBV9	CASSPGLAGTEQFF	TGTGCCAGCAGCCCAGGACTAGCGGGAACTGAGCAGTTCTTC
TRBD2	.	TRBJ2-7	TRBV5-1	CASRTSGAYEQYF	TGCGCCAGCAGGACTAGCGGGGCCTACGAGCAGTACTTC
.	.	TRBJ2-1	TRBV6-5	CASSPSLSSYNEQFF	TGTGCCAGCAGCCCTAGCCTGAGCTCCTACAATGAGCAGTTCTTC
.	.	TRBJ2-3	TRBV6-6	CASSYDPSDTDTQYF	TGTGCCAGCAGTTACGATCCGAGCGACACAGATACGCAGTATTTT
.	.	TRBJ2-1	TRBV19	CASMGQEVADYNEQFF	TGTGCCAGTATGGGTCAGGAGGTAGCGGACTACAATGAGCAGTTCTTC
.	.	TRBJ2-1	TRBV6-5	CASSYSYTGLINEQFF	TGTGCCAGCAGTTACTCGTATACAGGGCTTATCAATGAGCAGTTCTTC
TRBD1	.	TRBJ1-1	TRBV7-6	CASRYHRGSTEAFF	TGTGCCAGCAGGTACCACAGGGGAAGCACTGAAGCTTTCTTT
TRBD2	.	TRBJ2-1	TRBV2	CASSEIAGRPTHNEQFF	TGTGCCAGCAGTGAAATAGCGGGGCGCCCCACCCACAATGAGCAGTTCTTC
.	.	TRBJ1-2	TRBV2	CASTGIDLVNYGYTF	TGTGCCAGCACGGGTATAGATCTGGTGAACTATGGCTACACCTTC
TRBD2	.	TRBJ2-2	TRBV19	CASTPGLAGAGELFF	TGTGCCAGTACCCCGGGACTAGCGGGAGCCGGGGAGCTGTTTTTT
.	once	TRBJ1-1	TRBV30	CAWSGRGDTEAFF	TGTGCCTGGAGTGGCCGGGGGGACACTGAAGCTTTCTTT
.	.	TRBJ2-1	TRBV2	CASSKGSAYNEQFF	TGTGCCAGCAGTAAGGGGTCAGCTTACAATGAGCAGTTCTTC
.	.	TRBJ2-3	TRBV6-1	CASSGGADTQYF	TGTGCCAGCAGCGGAGGGGCGGATACGCAGTATTTT
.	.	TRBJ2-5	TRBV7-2	CASSLQETQYF	TGTGCCAGCAGCCTTCAAGAGACCCAGTACTTC
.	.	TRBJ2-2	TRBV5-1	CASSLIGRTGELFF	TGCGCCAGCAGCTTGATAGGGAGGACCGGGGAGCTGTTTTTT
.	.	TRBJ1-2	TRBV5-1	CASSLPGVGEYGYTF	TGCGCCAGCAGCTTGCCGGGGGTGGGGGAGTATGGCTACACCTTC
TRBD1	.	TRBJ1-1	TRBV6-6	CASREQGFTEAFF	TGTGCCAGCAGGGAACAGGGGTTCACTGAAGCTTTCTTT
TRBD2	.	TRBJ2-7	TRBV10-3	CAISDSGLAGANF	TGTGCCATCAGTGATTCCGGACTAGCGGGAGCCAACTTC
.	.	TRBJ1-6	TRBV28	CASSRTFNSPLHF	TGTGCCAGCAGTAGGACATTCAATTCACCCCTCCACTTT
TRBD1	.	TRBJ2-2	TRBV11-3	CASTLSGQANTGELFF	TGTGCCAGCACCCTATCGGGACAGGCGAACACCGGGGAGCTGTTTTTT
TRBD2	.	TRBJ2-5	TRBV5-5	CASSPMERGVQETQYF	TGTGCCAGCAGCCCGATGGAGCGGGGGGTTCAAGAGACCCAGTACTTC